Below, 13 T cell receptor beta chains from the same sample are listed, as sequenced in a study of T cell repertoires in cytomegalovirus infection. No cognate antigen is known for these TCRs. TCRdb reprocessed the reads via MiXCR and lists one record per CDR3 protein. Seen here are a few hundred thousand distinct CDR3 sequences, about 34% observed once, and the top ten hold about 13%. This specimen consisted of cultured PBMCs, obtained from culture after CMV antigen stimulation. These receptors came from a human donor in good health (CMV status not recorded). Some clones in this sample may be carry-over from other donors' samples.

The chain uses TRBV12-3 or TRBV12-4 and TRBJ1-1, with unresolved D. This CDR3 contains 15 residues. The V gene lost 4 bases and the J gene lost 4 bases, with 16 bases spanning the gap. The CDR3 is CASSSPSGVGTEAFF. In DNA form, the CDR3 reads TGTGCCAGCAGTTCCCCCTCCGGGGTTGGCACTGAAGCTTTCTTT.

This clonotype was found a few times. The chain couples TRBV20-1 to TRBJ1-5; TRBD1 matches at 10 bases. Germline V gives CDR1 DFQATT, CDR2 SNEGSKA (reference sequence). The junction had 11 bases not matched to a gene; V was cut back by 3 bases and J by 0 bases. CDR3 length: 18 residues. CDR3: CSASRPGQGTSSNQPQHF. DNA of the CDR3: TGCAGTGCTAGTAGACCGGGACAGGGGACCAGTAGCAATCAGCCCCAGCATTTT.

The chain carries TRBV11-2 and TRBJ2-2; D is possibly TRBD1 (5 bases). The CDR3 is 14 amino acids. V was cut by 2 bases and J by 6 bases, with 10 bases left in between. Germline V gene data show CDR1 as SGHAT and CDR2 as FQNNGV. CDR3 in amino acids: CASSLQGNAGELFF. In DNA, the CDR3 is TGTGCCAGCAGCTTACAGGGAAACGCCGGGGAGCTGTTTTTT.

The V gene is TRBV27, the J gene TRBJ2-1; TRBD1 might be the D (6 bases). V was shortened by 3 bases and J by 0 bases, with 12 bases between the two germline ends. This CDR3 spans 16 amino acids. Germline lookup yields CDR1 MNHEY and CDR2 SMNVEV (reference sequence). CDR3 protein: CASSLRGLSSYNEQFF. CDR3 DNA sequence: TGTGCCAGCAGTTTGAGGGGGTTGAGCTCCTACAATGAGCAGTTCTTC.

This clonotype was picked up a small number of times. The gene calls are TRBV12-3 or TRBV12-4 and TRBJ2-3, with D hard to call. Trimming removed 3 bases at V and 2 bases at J, with 6 bases between. CDR3 length: 13 amino acids. In DNA, the CDR3 is TGTGCCAGCAGTTTTGTTTTCACAGATACGCAGTATTTT. Amino acid sequence: CASSFVFTDTQYF.

The gene calls are TRBV28 and TRBJ2-7; the D call may be TRBD1 or TRBD2 (5 bases each). V was trimmed by 5 bases and J by 6 bases, leaving 20 bases between them. The V gene's germline CDR1 is MDHEN and CDR2 SYDVKM. The CDR3 contains 15 residues. The CDR3 DNA follows: TGTGCCAGCAGTATCCCGGGACCGCCATTGCTCGAGCAGTACTTC. Translated: CASSIPGPPLLEQYF.

V and J are TRBV10-3 and TRBJ2-6; 8 bases agree with TRBD2. Germline V gives CDR1 ENHRY, CDR2 SYGVKD. This CDR3 has 17 amino acids. J lost 0 bases, V lost 6 bases, and 7 bases had no gene match. CDR3 loop: CAIRPTSGRSGANVLTF. CDR3 DNA sequence: TGTGCCATCAGACCCACTAGCGGACGCTCTGGGGCCAACGTCCTGACTTTC.

DNA for the CDR3: TGTGCCAGCAGCCCGCCCGGGACGGCGATTAGGGGCGAGCAGTACTTC. Its protein is CASSPPGTAIRGEQYF. The chain carries TRBV7-8 and TRBJ2-7; D tentatively reads TRBD1 or TRBD2 (5 bases each). The germline V and J ends were trimmed by 5 bases and 6 bases, with 23 bases remaining between them. The germline V gene has CDR1 SGHVS and CDR2 FQNEAQ. The CDR3 runs to 16 residues.

The chain has TRBV4-1 and TRBJ2-7; D is perhaps TRBD2 (5 bases). CDR3 length equals 14 residues. Germline V gene data show CDR1 as MGHRA and CDR2 as YSYEKL. V gave up 0 bases and J gave up 2 bases, with 8 bases separating them. The CDR3 reads CASSQEKLAYEQYF. DNA of the CDR3: TGCGCCAGCAGCCAAGAAAAACTAGCCTACGAGCAGTACTTC.

This sequence joins TRBV29-1 and TRBJ1-2, with 7 bases lining up with TRBD1. The CDR3 extends over 14 amino acids. Germline V gives CDR1 SQVTM, CDR2 ANQGSEA. Losses at the gene ends were 4 bases for V and 6 bases for J; bases not matched to a gene: 11. CDR3 nucleotide sequence: TGCAGCGTTGTGACAGGGAAGGGGGAAGATGGCTACACCTTC. As protein: CSVVTGKGEDGYTF.

The genes are TRBV19 and TRBJ2-5, with D perhaps being TRBD1 or TRBD2 (5 bases each). The V end was cut by 3 bases, the J end by 1 base, with 15 bases between. The CDR3 runs to 16 residues. In germline, CDR1 is LNHDA, CDR2 SQIVND (reference sequence). CDR3 sequence reads: CASSMGVEGTQETQYF. CDR3 DNA sequence: TGTGCCAGTAGTATGGGAGTGGAAGGGACCCAAGAGACCCAGTACTTC. Full variable domain (outside the CDR3, taken from reference TRBV19 and TRBJ2-5): DGGITQSPKYLFRKEGQNVTLSCEQNLNHDAMYWYRQDPGQGLRLIYYSQIVNDFQKGDIAEGYSVSREKKESFPLTVTSAQKNPTAFYLCASSMGVEGTQETQYFGPGTRLLVL.

A few counts support this clonotype. The gene calls are TRBV20-1 and TRBJ2-5, with 11 bases aligning to TRBD1. This CDR3 region has 15 residues. Germline CDR1 DFQATT, CDR2 SNEGSKA (reference sequence). V lost 5 bases and J lost 4; bases outside the gene matches: 9. The CDR3 here is CSAAPRDRGRETQYF. CDR3 nucleotide sequence: TGCAGTGCTGCCCCCCGGGACAGGGGGAGAGAGACCCAGTACTTC.

This clonotype has at least ten counts. Here the CDR3 reads CASSSLDRLRNYGYTF. The CDR3, as DNA: TGTGCCAGCAGCTCCCTAGACAGGCTCCGAAACTATGGCTACACCTTC. The chain joins TRBV7-9 to TRBJ1-2; perhaps TRBD1 as D (6 bases). Germline CDR1 is SEHNR and CDR2 is FQNEAQ (reference sequence). The CDR3 has 16 amino acids. The ends were cut back, 4 bases at V and 2 bases at J, with 17 bases in the middle.